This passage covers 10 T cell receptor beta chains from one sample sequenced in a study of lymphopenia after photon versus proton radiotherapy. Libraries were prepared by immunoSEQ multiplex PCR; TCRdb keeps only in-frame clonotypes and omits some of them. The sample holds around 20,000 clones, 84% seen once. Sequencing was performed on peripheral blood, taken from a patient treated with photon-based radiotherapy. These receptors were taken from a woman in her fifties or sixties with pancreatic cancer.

The CDR3 DNA is TGTGCCAGCAGCTTAATGGGACTAGCGGCTAGCACAGATACGCAGTATTTT. It specifies CASSLMGLAASTDTQYF. The chain carries TRBV11-2 and TRBJ2-3; the match to TRBD2 covers 11 bases. The germline V gene has CDR1 SGHAT and CDR2 FQNNGV. There are 17 residues in the CDR3. J gave up 0 bases and V 2 bases, and 4 bases lay outside the gene matches. Drawing the rest from reference TRBV11-2 and TRBJ2-3, the complete variable domain is EAGVAQSPRYKIIEKRQSVAFWCNPISGHATLYWYQQILGQGPKLLIQFQNNGVVDDSQLPKDRFSAERLKGVDSTLKIQPAKLEDSAVYLCASSLMGLAASTDTQYFGPGTRLTVL.

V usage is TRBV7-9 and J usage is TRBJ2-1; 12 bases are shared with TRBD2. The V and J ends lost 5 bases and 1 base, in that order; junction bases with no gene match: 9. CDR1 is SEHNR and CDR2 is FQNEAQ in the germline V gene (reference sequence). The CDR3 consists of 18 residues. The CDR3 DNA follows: TGTGCCAGCAGCCCCCAGCGACTAGCGGGAGAGTCCTACAATGAGCAGTTCTTC. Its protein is CASSPQRLAGESYNEQFF.

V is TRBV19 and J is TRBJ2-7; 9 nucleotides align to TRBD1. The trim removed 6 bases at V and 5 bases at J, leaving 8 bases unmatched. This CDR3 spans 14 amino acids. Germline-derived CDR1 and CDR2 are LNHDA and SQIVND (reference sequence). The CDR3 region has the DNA TGTGCCAGTAGGAACGGGACAGGGCTCAACGAGCAGTACTTC. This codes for CASRNGTGLNEQYF.

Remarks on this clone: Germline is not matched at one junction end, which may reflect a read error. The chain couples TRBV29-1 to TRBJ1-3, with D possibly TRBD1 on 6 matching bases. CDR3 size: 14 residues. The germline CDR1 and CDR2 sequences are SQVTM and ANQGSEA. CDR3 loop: CSAEAGTRGNTIYF. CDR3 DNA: TGCAGCGCTGAAGCCGGGACACGCGGAAACACCATATATTTT. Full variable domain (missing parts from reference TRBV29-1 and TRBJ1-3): SAVISQKPSRDICQRGTSLTIQCQVDSQVTMMFWYRQQPGQSLTLIATANQGSEATYESGFVIDKFPISRPNLTFSTLTVSNMSPEDSSIYLCSAEAGTRGNTIYFGEGSWLTVV.

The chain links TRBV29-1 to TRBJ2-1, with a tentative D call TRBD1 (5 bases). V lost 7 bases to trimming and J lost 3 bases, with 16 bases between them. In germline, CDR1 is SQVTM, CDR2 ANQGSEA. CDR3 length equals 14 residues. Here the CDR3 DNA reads TGCAGCGCCAACCGGGCAGGGAACTACAATGAGCAGTTCTTC. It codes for CSANRAGNYNEQFF.

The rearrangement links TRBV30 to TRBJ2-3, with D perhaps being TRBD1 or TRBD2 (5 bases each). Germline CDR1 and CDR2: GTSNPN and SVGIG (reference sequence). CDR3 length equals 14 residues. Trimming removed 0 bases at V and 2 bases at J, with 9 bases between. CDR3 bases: TGTGCCTGGAGTGTTGGGGGAACCACAGATACGCAGTATTTT. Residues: CAWSVGGTTDTQYF.

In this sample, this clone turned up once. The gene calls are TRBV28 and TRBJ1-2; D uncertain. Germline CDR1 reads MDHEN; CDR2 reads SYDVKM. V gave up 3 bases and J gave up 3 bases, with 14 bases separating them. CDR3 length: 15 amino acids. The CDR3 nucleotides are TGTGCCAGCAGTTTTTCTAGGGCCGGCTACTATGGCTACACCTTC. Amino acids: CASSFSRAGYYGYTF.

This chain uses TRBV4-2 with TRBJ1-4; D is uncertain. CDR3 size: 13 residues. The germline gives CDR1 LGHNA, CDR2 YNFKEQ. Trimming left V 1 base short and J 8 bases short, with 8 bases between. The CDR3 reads CASSQAGSEKLFF. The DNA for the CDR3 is TGTGCCAGCAGCCAAGCCGGGAGCGAAAAACTGTTTTTT.

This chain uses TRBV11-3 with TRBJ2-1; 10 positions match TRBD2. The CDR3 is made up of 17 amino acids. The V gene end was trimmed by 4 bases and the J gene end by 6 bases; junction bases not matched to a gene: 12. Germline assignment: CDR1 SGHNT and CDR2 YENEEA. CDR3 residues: CASSSDLAGVGVNEQFF. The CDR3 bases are TGTGCCAGCAGCTCCGATCTAGCGGGAGTGGGGGTCAATGAGCAGTTCTTC.

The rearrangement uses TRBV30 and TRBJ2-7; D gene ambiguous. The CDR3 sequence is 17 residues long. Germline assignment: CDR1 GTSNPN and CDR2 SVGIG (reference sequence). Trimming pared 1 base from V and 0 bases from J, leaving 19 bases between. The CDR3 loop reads CAWSARLTRPDSYEQYF. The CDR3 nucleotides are TGTGCCTGGAGTGCGCGATTAACAAGGCCGGACTCCTACGAGCAGTACTTC.